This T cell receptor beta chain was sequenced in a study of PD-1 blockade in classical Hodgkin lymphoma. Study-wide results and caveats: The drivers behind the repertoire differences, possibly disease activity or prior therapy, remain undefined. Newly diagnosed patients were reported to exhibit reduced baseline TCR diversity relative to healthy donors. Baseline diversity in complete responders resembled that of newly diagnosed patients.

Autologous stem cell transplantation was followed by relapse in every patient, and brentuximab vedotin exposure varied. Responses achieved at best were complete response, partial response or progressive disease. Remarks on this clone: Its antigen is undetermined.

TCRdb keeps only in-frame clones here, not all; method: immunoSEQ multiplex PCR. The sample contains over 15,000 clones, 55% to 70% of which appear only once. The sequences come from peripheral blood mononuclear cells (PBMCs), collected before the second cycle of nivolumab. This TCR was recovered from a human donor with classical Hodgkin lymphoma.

The CDR3 DNA sequence: TGTGCCAGCAGTTCATTAAACCAAGAGACCCAGTACTTC. Its translation: CASSSLNQETQYF. This chain uses TRBV28 with TRBJ2-5; D ambiguous. Germline-derived CDR1 and CDR2 are MDHEN and SYDVKM. The CDR3 loop spans 13 amino acids. Trimming took off 4 bases at V and 0 bases at J, with 6 bases between the two ends.